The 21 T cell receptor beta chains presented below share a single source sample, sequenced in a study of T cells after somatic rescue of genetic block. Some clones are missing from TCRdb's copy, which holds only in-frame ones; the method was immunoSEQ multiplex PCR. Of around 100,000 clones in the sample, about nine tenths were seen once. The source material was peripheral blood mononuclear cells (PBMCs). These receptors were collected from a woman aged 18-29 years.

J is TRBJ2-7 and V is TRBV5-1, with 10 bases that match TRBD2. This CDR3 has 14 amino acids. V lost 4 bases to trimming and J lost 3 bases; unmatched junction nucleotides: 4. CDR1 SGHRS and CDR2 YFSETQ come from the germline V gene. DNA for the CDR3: TGCGCCAGCAGCACTAGCGGGGTGGGCTACGAGCAGTACTTC. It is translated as CASSTSGVGYEQYF.

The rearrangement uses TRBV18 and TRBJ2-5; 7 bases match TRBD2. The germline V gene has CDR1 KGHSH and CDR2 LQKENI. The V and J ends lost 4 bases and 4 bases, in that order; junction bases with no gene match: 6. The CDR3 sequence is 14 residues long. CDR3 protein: CASSRGGTRETQYF. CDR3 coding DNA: TGTGCCAGCTCACGCGGGGGAACGAGAGAGACCCAGTACTTC.

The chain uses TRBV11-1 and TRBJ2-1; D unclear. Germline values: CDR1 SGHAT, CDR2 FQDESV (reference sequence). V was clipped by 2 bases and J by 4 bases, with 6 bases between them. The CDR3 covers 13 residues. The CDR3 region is CASSLRWYNEQFF. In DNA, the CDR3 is TGTGCCAGCAGCTTACGTTGGTACAATGAGCAGTTCTTC.

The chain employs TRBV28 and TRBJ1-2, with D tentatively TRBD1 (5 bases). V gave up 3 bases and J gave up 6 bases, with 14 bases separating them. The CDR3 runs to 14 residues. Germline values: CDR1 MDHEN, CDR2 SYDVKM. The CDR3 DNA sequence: TGTGCCAGCAGTTTTCCCGGACAAAGGGATGGCTACACCTTC. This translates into CASSFPGQRDGYTF.

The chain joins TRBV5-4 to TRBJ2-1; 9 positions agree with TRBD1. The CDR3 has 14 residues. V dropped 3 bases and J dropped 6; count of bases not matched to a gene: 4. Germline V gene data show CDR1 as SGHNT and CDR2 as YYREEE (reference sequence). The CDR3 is CASSSSTGGNEQFF. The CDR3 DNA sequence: TGTGCCAGCAGCTCCTCGACAGGGGGCAATGAGCAGTTCTTC.

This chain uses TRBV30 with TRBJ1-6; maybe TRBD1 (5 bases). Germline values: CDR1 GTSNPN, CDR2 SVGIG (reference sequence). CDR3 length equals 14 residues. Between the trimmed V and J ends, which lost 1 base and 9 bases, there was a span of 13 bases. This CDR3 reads CAWSEAQGGSPLHF. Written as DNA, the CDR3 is TGTGCCTGGAGTGAGGCGCAGGGCGGTTCACCCCTCCACTTT. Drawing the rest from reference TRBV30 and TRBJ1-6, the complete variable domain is SQTIHQWPATLVQPVGSPLSLECTVEGTSNPNLYWYRQAAGRGLQLLFYSVGIGQISSEVPQNLSASRPQDRQFILSSKKLLLSDSGFYLCAWSEAQGGSPLHFGNGTRLTVT.

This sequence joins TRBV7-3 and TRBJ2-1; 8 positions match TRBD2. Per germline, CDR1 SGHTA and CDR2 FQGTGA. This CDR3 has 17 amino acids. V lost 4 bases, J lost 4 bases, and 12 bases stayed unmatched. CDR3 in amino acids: CASSSTPGTRSYNEQFF. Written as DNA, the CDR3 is TGTGCCAGCAGCTCCACGCCCGGGACTAGGTCATACAATGAGCAGTTCTTC.

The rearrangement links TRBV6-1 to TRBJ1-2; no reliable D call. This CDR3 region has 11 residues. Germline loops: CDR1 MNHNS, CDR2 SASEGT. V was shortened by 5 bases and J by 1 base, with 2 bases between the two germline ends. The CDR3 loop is CASSFNYGYTF. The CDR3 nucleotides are TGTGCCAGCAGTTTTAACTATGGCTACACCTTC.

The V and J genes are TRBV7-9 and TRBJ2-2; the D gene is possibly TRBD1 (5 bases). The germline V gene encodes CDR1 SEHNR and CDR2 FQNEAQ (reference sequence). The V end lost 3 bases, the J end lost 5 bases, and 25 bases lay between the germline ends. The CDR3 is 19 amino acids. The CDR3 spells CASSLGGKVQGVKTGELFF. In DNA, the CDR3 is TGTGCCAGCAGCTTGGGCGGTAAAGTCCAAGGGGTTAAGACCGGGGAGCTGTTTTTT. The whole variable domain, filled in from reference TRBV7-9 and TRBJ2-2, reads DTGVSQNPRHKITKRGQNVTFRCDPISEHNRLYWYRQTLGQGPEFLTYFQNEAQLEKSRLLSDRFSAERPKGSFSTLEIQRTEQGDSAMYLCASSLGGKVQGVKTGELFFGEGSRLTVL.

CDR3 nucleotide sequence: TGTGCCACGACGGATAGCAATCAGCCCCAGCATTTT. As protein: CATTDSNQPQHF. This chain joins TRBV10-3 and TRBJ1-5, with D unclear. The CDR3 contains 12 residues. V was cut by 10 bases and J by 0 bases, with 7 bases left in between. Per the germline V gene, CDR1 is ENHRY and CDR2 is SYGVKD.

CDR3 region: CASQAGLNTEAFF. The CDR3 nucleotides are TGTGCCAGTCAAGCAGGATTGAACACTGAAGCTTTCTTT. This chain connects TRBV5-4 to TRBJ1-1; no definite D call. The CDR3 is made up of 13 amino acids. Germline values: CDR1 SGHNT, CDR2 YYREEE (reference sequence). Deletions cut 8 bases from V and 0 bases from J, with 11 bases between. Supplemented by reference TRBV5-4 and TRBJ1-1, the full variable domain reads ETGVTQSPTHLIKTRGQQVTLRCSSQSGHNTVSWYQQALGQGPQFIFQYYREEENGRGNFPPRFSGLQFPNYSSELNVNALELDDSALYLCASQAGLNTEAFFGQGTRLTVV.

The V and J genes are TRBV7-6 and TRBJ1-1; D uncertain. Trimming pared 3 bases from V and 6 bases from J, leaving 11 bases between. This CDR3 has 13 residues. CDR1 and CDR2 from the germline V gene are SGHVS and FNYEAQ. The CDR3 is CASSFSSGSEAFF. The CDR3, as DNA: TGTGCCAGCAGCTTCTCGTCTGGATCTGAAGCTTTCTTT.

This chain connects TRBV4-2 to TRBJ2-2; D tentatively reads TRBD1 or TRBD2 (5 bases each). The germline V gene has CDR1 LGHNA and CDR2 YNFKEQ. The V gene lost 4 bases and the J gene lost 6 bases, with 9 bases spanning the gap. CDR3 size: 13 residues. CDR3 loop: CASSPPGPGELFF. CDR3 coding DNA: TGTGCCAGCAGCCCGCCGGGACCCGGGGAGCTGTTTTTT.

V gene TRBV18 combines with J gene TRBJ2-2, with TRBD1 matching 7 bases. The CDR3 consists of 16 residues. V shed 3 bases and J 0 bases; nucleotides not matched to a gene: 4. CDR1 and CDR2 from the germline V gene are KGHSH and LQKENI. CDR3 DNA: TGTGCCAGCTCACCGTGGGACAGTTCGAACACCGGGGAGCTGTTTTTT. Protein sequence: CASSPWDSSNTGELFF.

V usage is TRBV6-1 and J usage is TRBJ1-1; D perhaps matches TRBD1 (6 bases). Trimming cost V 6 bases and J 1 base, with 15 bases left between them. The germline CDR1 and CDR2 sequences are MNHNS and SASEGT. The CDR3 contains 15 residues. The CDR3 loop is CASRVTGEGNTEAFF. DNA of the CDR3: TGTGCCAGCAGGGTGACAGGCGAAGGGAACACTGAAGCTTTCTTT.

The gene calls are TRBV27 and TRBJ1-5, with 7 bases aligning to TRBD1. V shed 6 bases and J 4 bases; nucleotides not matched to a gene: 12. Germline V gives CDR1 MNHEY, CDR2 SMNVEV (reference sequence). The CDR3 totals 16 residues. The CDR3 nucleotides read TGTGCCAGCAGCCTGACAGGGATGTCCTTAAATCAGCCCCAGCATTTT. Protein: CASSLTGMSLNQPQHF.

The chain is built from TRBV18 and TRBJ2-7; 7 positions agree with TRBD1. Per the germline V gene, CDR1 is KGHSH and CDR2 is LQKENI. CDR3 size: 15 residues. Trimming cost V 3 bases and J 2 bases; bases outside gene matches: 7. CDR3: CASSPPTGRTYEQYF. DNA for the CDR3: TGTGCCAGCTCACCGCCGACAGGGAGAACCTACGAGCAGTACTTC.

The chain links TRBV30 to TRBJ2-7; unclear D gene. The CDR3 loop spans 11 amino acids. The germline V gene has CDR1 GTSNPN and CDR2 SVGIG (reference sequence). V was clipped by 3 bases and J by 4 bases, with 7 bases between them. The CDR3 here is CAWREGYEQYF. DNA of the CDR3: TGTGCCTGGAGGGAAGGGTACGAGCAGTACTTC.

The DNA of the CDR3 is TGTGCCAGCAGCCCCGCGGGGGGGGTCGTTGCCAATGAGCAGTTCTTC. Translated, it gives CASSPAGGVVANEQFF. The genes are TRBV7-9 and TRBJ2-1, with 9 bases that match TRBD2. There are 16 residues in the CDR3. Germline CDR1 reads SEHNR; CDR2 reads FQNEAQ (reference sequence). V lost 5 bases to trimming and J lost 6 bases; unmatched junction nucleotides: 11.

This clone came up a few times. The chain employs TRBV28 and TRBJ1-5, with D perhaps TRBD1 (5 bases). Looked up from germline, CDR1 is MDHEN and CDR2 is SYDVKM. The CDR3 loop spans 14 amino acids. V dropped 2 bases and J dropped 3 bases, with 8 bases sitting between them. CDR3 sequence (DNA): TGTGCCAGCAGTTTAGCAGGGTTCAATCAGCCCCAGCATTTT. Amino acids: CASSLAGFNQPQHF.

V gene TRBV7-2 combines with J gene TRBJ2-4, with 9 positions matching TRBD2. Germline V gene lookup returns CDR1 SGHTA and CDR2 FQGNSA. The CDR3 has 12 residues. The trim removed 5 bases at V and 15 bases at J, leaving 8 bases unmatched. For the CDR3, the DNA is TGTGCCAGCAGCGCCTCTAGCGGGGTCATGTACTTC. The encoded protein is CASSASSGVMYF.